Reported below is one T cell receptor (beta chain). The source of the sample is a study of blood T cell repertoires in COVID-19. In the study overall: Sites across the United States, Italy and Spain contributed samples from acute and convalescent COVID-19. In each case, the material was cDNA or gDNA derived from T cells, B-cell-depleted T cells, or PBMCs.

As handled by the study authors: Counts of nucleated cells, estimated from reference gene primer amplification, were obtained. TCRdb's table, derived via immunoSEQ multiplex PCR, lists solely in-frame clones and lacks some. Clone size and V and J calls were adopted from that table, with D and trimming inferred from the DNA. The table includes fewer than 60,000 clones, nearly 90% detected once. V gave up 3 bases and J gave up 0 bases; unmatched junction bases: 6. The CDR3 covers 18 residues. The source of this sequence is an older man with active or convalescent COVID-19. The sequenced sample consisted of peripheral blood. The V call is TRBV23-1, the J call TRBJ2-2; 11 bases map to TRBD2. TRBV23-1 is placed among ORFs of uncertain function. CDR3 coding DNA: TGCGCCAGCAGTCACCCGGGACTAGCGGATACGAACACCGGGGAGCTGTTTTTT. Translating it yields CASSHPGLADTNTGELFF.